A selection of T cell receptor beta chains follows, all from one sample in a study of PD-L1 blockade in urothelial cancer. Method: immunoSEQ multiplex PCR; TCRdb's copy keeps in-frame clones and lacks some. The sample lists roughly 42,000 clones, more than 80% seen once, with approximately 7.9% in the top ten. The sequences come from PBMCs, collected around atezolizumab (anti-PD-L1) treatment. Every receptor here comes from a man aged 65 to 79 with urothelial cancer. Both conserved end residues are part of each CDR3. D genes are given only for firm matches. The size entry is marked missing in some rows and otherwise reads once, few, many or a size class.

V gene,D gene,clone size,J gene,CDR3 DNA,CDR3 protein
TRBV30,NA,NA,TRBJ2-1,TGTGCCTACCGGAAACAGGGTATATCCTACAATGAGCAGTTCTTC,CAYRKQGISYNEQFF
TRBV5-6,NA,few,TRBJ1-1,TGTGCCAGCAGCTTGAGAGGGTCGGGCGTCACTGAAGCTTTCTTT,CASSLRGSGVTEAFF
TRBV28,TRBD1,NA,TRBJ1-2,TGTGCCAGCAGGCAAACAGGGGGCAAGGGCTATGGCTACACCTTC,CASRQTGGKGYGYTF
TRBV6-6,NA,NA,TRBJ2-3,TGTACGGCGGCCACCTTGGATACGCAGTATTTT,CTAATLDTQYF
TRBV7-9,TRBD2,NA,TRBJ2-3,TGTGCCAGCAGCTTCTGGGCGGGAGTCGCAGATACGCAGTATTTT,CASSFWAGVADTQYF
TRBV27,NA,NA,TRBJ1-3,TGTGCCAGCAGACAGAGCTCTGGAAACACCATATATTTT,CASRQSSGNTIYF
TRBV10-3,NA,NA,TRBJ2-7,TGTGCCATCAGTGATCGGGGAACTATTTACGAGCAGTACTTC,CAISDRGTIYEQYF
TRBV28,NA,NA,TRBJ2-5,TGTGCCAGCAGTTTATCAGGGTGGGAGACCCAGTACTTC,CASSLSGWETQYF
TRBV7-7,TRBD2,NA,TRBJ2-1,TGTGCCAGCAGCTTAGGGACTAGCACCTACAATGAGCAGTTCTTC,CASSLGTSTYNEQFF
TRBV29-1,NA,NA,TRBJ1-3,TGCAGCGTTGGATCGGGTACGTCTGGAAACACCATATATTTT,CSVGSGTSGNTIYF
TRBV6-6,TRBD1,NA,TRBJ1-5,TGTGCCAGCAGCCGCGACAGGGGAGGGCAGCCCCAGCATTTT,CASSRDRGGQPQHF
TRBV29-1,NA,NA,TRBJ1-4,TGCAGCGTCTATATCAGGGGAAAACTGTTTTTT,CSVYIRGKLFF
TRBV28,TRBD2,NA,TRBJ2-4,TGTGCCAGCAGTCCGGGACTAGCACCTCTAGCCAAAAACATTCAGTACTTC,CASSPGLAPLAKNIQYF
TRBV18,TRBD1,NA,TRBJ1-1,TGTGCCAGCTCAACAAGGGACAGGGGATGGGCTGAAGCTTTCTTT,CASSTRDRGWAEAFF
TRBV25-1,NA,NA,TRBJ1-1,TGTGCCAGCAGTGAATCTAATCCCCAGAACACTGAAGCTTTCTTT,CASSESNPQNTEAFF
TRBV19,TRBD2,NA,TRBJ2-7,TGTGCCAGTAGTGCCGGGACTAGCGGGGACTACGAGCAGTACTTC,CASSAGTSGDYEQYF
TRBV2,TRBD1,NA,TRBJ2-5,TGTGCCAGCAGTACAGGGGGCCAGACCCAGTACTTC,CASSTGGQTQYF
TRBV7-9,NA,NA,TRBJ2-5,TGTGCCAGCAGCTTACTCTTGGAGACCCAGTACTTC,CASSLLLETQYF
TRBV5-1,NA,NA,TRBJ2-7,TGCGCCAGCAGCTTGAAGGACATGGTCTCTGGGAACGAGCAGTACTTC,CASSLKDMVSGNEQYF
TRBV9,TRBD1,NA,TRBJ1-1,TGTGCCAGCAGCGTCCTAACTGGACAGGGGAACACTGAAGCTTTCTTT,CASSVLTGQGNTEAFF
TRBV19,TRBD1,NA,TRBJ1-5,TGTGCCAGTACTACCCCGGGACAGGGTGGCCAGCCCCAGCATTTT,CASTTPGQGGQPQHF
TRBV19,NA,NA,TRBJ2-2,TGTGCCAGTAGTATAAGCGGGTTCGCGAACACCGGGGAGCTGTTTTTT,CASSISGFANTGELFF
TRBV27,TRBD1,NA,TRBJ2-7,TGTGCCAGCAGATTACGGGTGGACAGGGGCGCCTACGAGCAGTACTTC,CASRLRVDRGAYEQYF
TRBV11-3,NA,NA,TRBJ2-1,TGTGCCAGCAGCTTAGATCTTACGGTCGGGGGTGGGAATGAGCAGTTCTTC,CASSLDLTVGGGNEQFF
TRBV5-1,TRBD2,NA,TRBJ2-1,TGCGCCAGCAGCCGCGAGCCGGGACTAGCGGGAGTTGAGCAGTTCTTC,CASSREPGLAGVEQFF
TRBV10-1,TRBD2,NA,TRBJ2-2,TGCGCCAGCAGCCCCGGTCGGGCGGGAGTCGTTGGGGAGCTGTTTTTT,CASSPGRAGVVGELFF
TRBV5-5,TRBD2,NA,TRBJ2-5,TGTGCCAGCAGCCTGCTTTCTAGCGGGAGCCTCCAAGAGACCCAGTACTTC,CASSLLSSGSLQETQYF
TRBV7-8,TRBD1,NA,TRBJ1-5,TGTGCCAGCAGCTCCATACAGGGGAATCAGCCCCAGCATTTT,CASSSIQGNQPQHF
TRBV5-1,TRBD2,NA,TRBJ2-1,TGCGCCAGCAGCTCAAGCGGGAGCTCCTACAATGAGCAGTTCTTC,CASSSSGSSYNEQFF
TRBV19,NA,NA,TRBJ2-7,TGTGCCAGTAGTAAGGGACTTGCAGGTGGCGAGCAGTACTTC,CASSKGLAGGEQYF
TRBV9,TRBD1,NA,TRBJ1-2,TGTGCCAGCAGCGTGGCAGGGGGGAAGTCTACATCCTATGGCTACACCTTC,CASSVAGGKSTSYGYTF
TRBV7-9,TRBD1,NA,TRBJ2-7,TGTGCCAGCAGCCGGACAGGGAGGAACGAGCAGTACTTC,CASSRTGRNEQYF
TRBV29-1,TRBD1,NA,TRBJ2-7,TGCAGCGTTGAAGAGACCGGACAGGGCGAGCAGTACTTC,CSVEETGQGEQYF
TRBV6-5,NA,NA,TRBJ2-1,TGTGCCAGCAGTTATGTCCCCAGAGGGTGGCAGTTCTTC,CASSYVPRGWQFF
TRBV7-9,NA,NA,TRBJ2-1,TGTGCCAGCAGCTTAGGTATTGGTCAGGGATACAATGAGCAGTTCTTC,CASSLGIGQGYNEQFF
TRBV23-1,TRBD1,NA,TRBJ2-4,TGCGCCAGCAGTCAGACAGGGTGGGTCAAAAACATTCAGTACTTC,CASSQTGWVKNIQYF
TRBV9,TRBD2,NA,TRBJ2-1,TGTGCCAGCAGCGTAGCGGGAGGCCACTACAATGAGCAGTTCTTC,CASSVAGGHYNEQFF
TRBV19,TRBD1,NA,TRBJ2-3,TGTGCCAGTAGTACATGGACAGGGCCAGATACGCAGTATTTT,CASSTWTGPDTQYF
TRBV6-4,NA,NA,TRBJ1-1,TGTGCCAGCAGGAAGACAGAGTCGAACACTGAAGCTTTCTTT,CASRKTESNTEAFF
TRBV10-3,NA,once,TRBJ2-7,TGTGCCATCAACGGGGTAAGCAACGAGCAGTACTTC,CAINGVSNEQYF
TRBV29-1,NA,NA,TRBJ1-1,TGCAGCGTTGTGTGGGCAGGGGACACTGAAGCTTTCTTT,CSVVWAGDTEAFF
TRBV5-6,NA,NA,TRBJ2-2,TGTGCCAGCAGCTTAACGAGCACCGGGGAGCTGTTTTTT,CASSLTSTGELFF
TRBV2,NA,NA,TRBJ1-2,TGTGCCAGCAGTGAAGTATATCTTCGTGGCTACACCTTC,CASSEVYLRGYTF
TRBV7-3,TRBD1,few,TRBJ1-1,TGTGCCAGCAGCCCCGGACAGGGTAACACTGAAGCTTTCTTT,CASSPGQGNTEAFF
TRBV6-1,NA,NA,TRBJ1-1,TGTGCCAGCAGGGGAGGGACGGAAGCTTTCTTT,CASRGGTEAFF
TRBV5-4,TRBD2,once,TRBJ2-5,TGTGCCAGCAGCAGGACTAGCGGGAGGGCTGAGGAGACCCAGTACTTC,CASSRTSGRAEETQYF
TRBV16,TRBD1,NA,TRBJ2-1,TGTGCCAGCAGCCGGCCGGGACAGGGGTACAATGAGCAGTTCTTC,CASSRPGQGYNEQFF
TRBV21-1,NA,NA,TRBJ2-7,TGTGCCAGCAGCAAAGCCGCCTCTAGCGGGAGTGACGACGAGCAGTACTTC,CASSKAASSGSDDEQYF
TRBV19,TRBD2,NA,TRBJ2-1,TGTGCCAGTTCGCGGGTGGGACTAGCGGGAGGTAGTTATCCGGGTGAGCAGTTCTTC,CASSRVGLAGGSYPGEQFF